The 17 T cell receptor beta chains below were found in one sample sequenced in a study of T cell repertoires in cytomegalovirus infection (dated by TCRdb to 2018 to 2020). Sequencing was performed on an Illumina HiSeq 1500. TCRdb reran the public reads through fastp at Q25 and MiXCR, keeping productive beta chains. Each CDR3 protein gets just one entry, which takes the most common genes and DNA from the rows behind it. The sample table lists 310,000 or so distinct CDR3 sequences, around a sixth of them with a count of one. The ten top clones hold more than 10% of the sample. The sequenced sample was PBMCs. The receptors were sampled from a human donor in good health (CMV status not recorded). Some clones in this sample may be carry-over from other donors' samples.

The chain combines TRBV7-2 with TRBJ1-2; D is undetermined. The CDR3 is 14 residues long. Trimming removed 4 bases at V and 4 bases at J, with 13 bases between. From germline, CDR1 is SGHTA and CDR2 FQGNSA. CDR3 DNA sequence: TGTGCCAGCAGCTCAACCGGTGGTGGCTATGGCTACACCTTC. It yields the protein CASSSTGGGYGYTF.

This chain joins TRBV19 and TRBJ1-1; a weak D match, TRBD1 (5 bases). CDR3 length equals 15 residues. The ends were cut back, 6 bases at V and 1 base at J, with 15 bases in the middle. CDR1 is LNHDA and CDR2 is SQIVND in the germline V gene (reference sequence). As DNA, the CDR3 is TGTGCCAGTAGCAGGTGGGTCGGGACGAACACTGAAGCTTTCTTT. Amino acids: CASSRWVGTNTEAFF.

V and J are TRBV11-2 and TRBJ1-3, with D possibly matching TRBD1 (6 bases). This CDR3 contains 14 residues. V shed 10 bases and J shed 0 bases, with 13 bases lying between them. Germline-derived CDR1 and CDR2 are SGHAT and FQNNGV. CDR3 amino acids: CATQTGASGNTIYF. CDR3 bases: TGTGCCACCCAGACGGGGGCCTCTGGAAACACCATATATTTT.

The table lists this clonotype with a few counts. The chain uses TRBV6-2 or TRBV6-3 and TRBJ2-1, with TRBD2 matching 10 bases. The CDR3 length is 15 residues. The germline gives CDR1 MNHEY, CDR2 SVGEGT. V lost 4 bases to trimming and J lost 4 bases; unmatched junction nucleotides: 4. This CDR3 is CASSSWTSGYNEQFF. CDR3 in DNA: TGTGCCAGCAGTTCATGGACTAGCGGTTACAATGAGCAGTTCTTC.

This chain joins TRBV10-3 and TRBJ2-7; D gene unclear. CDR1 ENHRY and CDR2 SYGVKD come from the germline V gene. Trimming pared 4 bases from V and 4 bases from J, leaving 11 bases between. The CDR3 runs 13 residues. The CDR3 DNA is TGTGCCATCAGTGTAGAAGGGATATACGAGCAGTACTTC. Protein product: CAISVEGIYEQYF.

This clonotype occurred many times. CDR3 bases: TGTGCCAGCAGCCCCCAGGGAACAGGGGGCTTCTACGAGCAGTACTTC. This gives the protein CASSPQGTGGFYEQYF. The chain links TRBV7-2 to TRBJ2-7; 9 positions match TRBD1. Germline V lookup: CDR1 SGHTA, CDR2 FQGNSA. After removal of 5 bases from V and 3 bases from J, the junction contained 11 bases not matched to a gene. This CDR3 is built from 16 residues.

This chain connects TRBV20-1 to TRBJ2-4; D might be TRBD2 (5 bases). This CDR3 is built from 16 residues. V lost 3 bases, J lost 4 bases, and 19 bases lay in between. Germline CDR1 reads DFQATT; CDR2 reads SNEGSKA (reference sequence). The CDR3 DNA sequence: TGCAGTGCTAGGATGATGATCCGGGATTCTAAAAACATTCAGTACTTC. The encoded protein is CSARMMIRDSKNIQYF.

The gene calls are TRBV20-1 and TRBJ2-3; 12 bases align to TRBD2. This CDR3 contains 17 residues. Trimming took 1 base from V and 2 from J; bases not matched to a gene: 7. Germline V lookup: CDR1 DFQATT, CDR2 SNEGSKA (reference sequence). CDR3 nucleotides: TGCAGTGCTAGAGCACCTAGCGGGGGGGGTTTCACAGATACGCAGTATTTT. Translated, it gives CSARAPSGGGFTDTQYF.

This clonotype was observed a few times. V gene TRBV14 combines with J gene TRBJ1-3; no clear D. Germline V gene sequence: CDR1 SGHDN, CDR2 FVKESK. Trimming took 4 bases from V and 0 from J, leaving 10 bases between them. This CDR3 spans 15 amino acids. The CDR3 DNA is TGTGCCAGCAGCCCCCAGGCTCGCTCTGGAAACACCATATATTTT. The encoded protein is CASSPQARSGNTIYF.

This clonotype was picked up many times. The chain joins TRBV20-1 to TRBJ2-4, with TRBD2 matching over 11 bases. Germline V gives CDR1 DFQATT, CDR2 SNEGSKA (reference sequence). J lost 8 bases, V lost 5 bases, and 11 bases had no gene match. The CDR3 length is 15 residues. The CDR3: CSAAGTSGREDIQYF. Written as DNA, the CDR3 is TGCAGTGCTGCCGGGACTAGCGGACGTGAGGACATTCAGTACTTC.

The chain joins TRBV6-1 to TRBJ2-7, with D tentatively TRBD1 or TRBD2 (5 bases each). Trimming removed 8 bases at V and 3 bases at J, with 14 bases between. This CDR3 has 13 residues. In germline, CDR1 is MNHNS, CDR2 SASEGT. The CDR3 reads CASAWDGNYEQYF. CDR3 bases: TGTGCCAGCGCCTGGGACGGAAACTACGAGCAGTACTTC.

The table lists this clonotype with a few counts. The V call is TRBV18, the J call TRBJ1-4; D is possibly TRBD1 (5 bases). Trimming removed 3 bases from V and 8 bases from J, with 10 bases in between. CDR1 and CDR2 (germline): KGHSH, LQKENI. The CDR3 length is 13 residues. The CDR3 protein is CASSPDRGEKLFF. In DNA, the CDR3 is TGTGCCAGCTCACCGGACCGGGGGGAAAAACTGTTTTTT.

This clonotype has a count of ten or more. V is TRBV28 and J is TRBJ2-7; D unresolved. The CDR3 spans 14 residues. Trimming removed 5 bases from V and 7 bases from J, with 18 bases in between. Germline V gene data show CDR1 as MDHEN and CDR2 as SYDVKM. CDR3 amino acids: CASSTPSSSEEQYF. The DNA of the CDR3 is TGTGCCAGCAGTACCCCGAGCTCCTCGGAAGAGCAGTACTTC.

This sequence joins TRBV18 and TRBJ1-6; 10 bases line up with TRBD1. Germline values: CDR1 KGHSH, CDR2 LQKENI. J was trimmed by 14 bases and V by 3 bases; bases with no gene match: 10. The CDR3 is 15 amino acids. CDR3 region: CASSPATGGKSTLHF. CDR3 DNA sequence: TGTGCCAGCTCACCCGCGACAGGGGGCAAAAGCACCCTCCACTTT.

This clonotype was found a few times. In DNA form, the CDR3 reads TGCAGTGCTACGGAACTAGCGGGTTACAATGAGCAGTTCTTC. Translation gives CSATELAGYNEQFF. This chain joins TRBV20-1 and TRBJ2-1; TRBD2 matches 9 bases. The V and J ends lost 4 bases and 4 bases, in that order; junction bases with no gene match: 5. Germline V gene sequence: CDR1 DFQATT, CDR2 SNEGSKA (reference sequence). This CDR3 has 14 residues.

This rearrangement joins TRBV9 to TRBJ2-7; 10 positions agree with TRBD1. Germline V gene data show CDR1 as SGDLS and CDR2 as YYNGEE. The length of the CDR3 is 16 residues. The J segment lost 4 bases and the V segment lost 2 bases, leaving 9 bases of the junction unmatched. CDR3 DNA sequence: TGTGCCAGCAGCGTGGGGGGACAGGGGTCTTTATACGAGCAGTACTTC. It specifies CASSVGGQGSLYEQYF.

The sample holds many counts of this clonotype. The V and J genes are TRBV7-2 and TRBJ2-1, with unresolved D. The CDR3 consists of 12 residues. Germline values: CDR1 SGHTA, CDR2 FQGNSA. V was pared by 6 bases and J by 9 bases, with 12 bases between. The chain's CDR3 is CASSSDVREQFF. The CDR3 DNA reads TGTGCCAGCAGTTCAGACGTCCGTGAGCAGTTCTTC. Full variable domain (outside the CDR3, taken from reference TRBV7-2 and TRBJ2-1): GAGVSQSPSNKVTEKGKDVELRCDPISGHTALYWYRQSLGQGLEFLIYFQGNSAPDKSGLPSDRFSAERTGGSVSTLTIQRTQQEDSAVYLCASSSDVREQFFGPGTRLTVL.